This T cell receptor beta chain was documented in a study of CD8 T cells in Susac syndrome. V lost 0 bases, J lost 4 bases, and 6 bases stayed unmatched. The CDR3 has 16 residues. Germline V gene data show CDR1 as PRHDT and CDR2 as FYEKMQ (reference sequence). Worth noting for this clonotype: The antigen remains unidentified.

cDNA came from roughly 0.53 to 1 ug RNA primed by random hexamers. The method of amplification for TCR beta CDR3 was immunoSEQ multiplex PCR, covering 54 Vbeta and 13 Jbeta. MiXCR was run by TCRdb on the immunoSEQ multiplex PCR reads, yielding one entry per CDR3 protein. The profile covers 170,000 or so distinct CDR3 sequences, with 90% to 97% appearing a single time and around 0.13% taken by the ten largest. The study's findings and limits: No clonal expansion appeared among CD4+ T cells in Susac patients.

CD8+ and CD4+ T cells circulating in blood were sequenced for TCR beta. Patients with Susac syndrome showed fulfilment of recently defined diagnostic criteria for definite or probable disease. Sequences were obtained from CD4+ T cells from PBMCs. The chain recombines TRBV13 with TRBJ2-1; 7 nucleotides agree with TRBD2. This TCR derives from a human donor with Susac syndrome. The CDR3 DNA follows: TGTGCCAGCAGCTTAGGCGCAGGGAGGGGATACAATGAGCAGTTCTTC. Translating it yields CASSLGAGRGYNEQFF.